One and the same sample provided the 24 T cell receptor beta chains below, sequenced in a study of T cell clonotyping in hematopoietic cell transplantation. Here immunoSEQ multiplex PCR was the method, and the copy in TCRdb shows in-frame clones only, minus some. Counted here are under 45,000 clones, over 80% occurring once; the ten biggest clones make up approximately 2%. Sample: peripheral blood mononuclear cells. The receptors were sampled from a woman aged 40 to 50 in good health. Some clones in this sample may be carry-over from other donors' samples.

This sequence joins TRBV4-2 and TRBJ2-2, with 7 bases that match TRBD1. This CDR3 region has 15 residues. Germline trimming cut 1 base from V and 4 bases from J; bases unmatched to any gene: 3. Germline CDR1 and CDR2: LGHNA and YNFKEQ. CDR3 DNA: TGTGCCAGCAGCCAAGGACAGGGCCGCACCGGGGAGCTGTTTTTT. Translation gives CASSQGQGRTGELFF.

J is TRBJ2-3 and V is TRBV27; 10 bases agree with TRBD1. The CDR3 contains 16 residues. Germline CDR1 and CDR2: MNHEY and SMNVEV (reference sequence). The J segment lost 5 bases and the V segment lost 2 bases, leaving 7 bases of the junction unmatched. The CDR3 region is CASSLRQGAMGDTQYF. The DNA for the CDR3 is TGTGCCAGCAGTTTAAGACAGGGGGCGATGGGAGATACGCAGTATTTT.

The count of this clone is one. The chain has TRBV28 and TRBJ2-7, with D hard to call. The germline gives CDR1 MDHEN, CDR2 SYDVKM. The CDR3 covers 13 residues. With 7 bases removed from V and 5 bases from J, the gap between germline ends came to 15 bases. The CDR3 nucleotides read TGTGCCAGCATGGTCGCCCCCTCGGACGAGCAGTACTTC. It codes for CASMVAPSDEQYF.

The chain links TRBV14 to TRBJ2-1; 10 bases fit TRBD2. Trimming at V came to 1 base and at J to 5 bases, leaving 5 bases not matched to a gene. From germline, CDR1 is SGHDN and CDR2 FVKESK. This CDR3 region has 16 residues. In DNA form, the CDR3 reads TGTGCCAGCAGCCAAGGGCTAGCGGGAGAAGACAATGAGCAGTTCTTC. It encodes CASSQGLAGEDNEQFF.

Here the CDR3 DNA reads TGTGCCAGCAGTTCATGGGGGGGCGGCCAGCCCCAGCATTTT. Encoded protein: CASSSWGGGQPQHF. The chain is built from TRBV28 and TRBJ1-5, with D perhaps TRBD1 (6 bases). This CDR3 region has 14 residues. V dropped 4 bases and J dropped 7 bases, with 14 bases sitting between them. Germline loops: CDR1 MDHEN, CDR2 SYDVKM.

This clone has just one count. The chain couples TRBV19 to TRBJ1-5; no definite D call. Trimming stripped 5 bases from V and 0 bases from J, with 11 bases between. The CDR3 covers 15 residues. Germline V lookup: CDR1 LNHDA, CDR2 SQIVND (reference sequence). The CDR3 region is CASSQGRLSNQPQHF. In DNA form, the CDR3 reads TGTGCCAGTAGTCAAGGACGGCTTAGCAATCAGCCCCAGCATTTT.

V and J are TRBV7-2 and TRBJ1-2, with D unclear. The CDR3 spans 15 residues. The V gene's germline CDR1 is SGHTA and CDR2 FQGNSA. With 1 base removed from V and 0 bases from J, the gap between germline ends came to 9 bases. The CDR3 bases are TGTGCCAGCAGCTTAGATACAGTCGCTAACTATGGCTACACCTTC. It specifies CASSLDTVANYGYTF.

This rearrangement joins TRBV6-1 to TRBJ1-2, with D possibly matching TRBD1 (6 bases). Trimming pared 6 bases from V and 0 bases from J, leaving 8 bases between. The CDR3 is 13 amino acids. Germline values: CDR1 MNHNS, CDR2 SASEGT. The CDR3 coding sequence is TGTGCCAGCAGAGACAGGCCTAACTATGGCTACACCTTC. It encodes CASRDRPNYGYTF.

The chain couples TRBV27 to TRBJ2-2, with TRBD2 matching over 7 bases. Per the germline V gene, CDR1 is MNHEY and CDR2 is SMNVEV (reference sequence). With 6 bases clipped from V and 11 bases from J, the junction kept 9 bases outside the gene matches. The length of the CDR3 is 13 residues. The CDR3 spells CASRREWGGELFF. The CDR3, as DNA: TGTGCCAGCAGGCGGGAGTGGGGGGGAGAGCTGTTTTTT.

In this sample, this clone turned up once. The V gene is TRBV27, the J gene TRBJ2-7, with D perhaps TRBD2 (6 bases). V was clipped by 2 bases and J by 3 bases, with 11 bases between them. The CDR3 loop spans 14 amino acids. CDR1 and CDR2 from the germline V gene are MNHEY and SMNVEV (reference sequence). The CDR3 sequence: CASSLAGTFYEQYF. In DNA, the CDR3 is TGTGCCAGCAGTTTAGCCGGGACTTTCTACGAGCAGTACTTC.

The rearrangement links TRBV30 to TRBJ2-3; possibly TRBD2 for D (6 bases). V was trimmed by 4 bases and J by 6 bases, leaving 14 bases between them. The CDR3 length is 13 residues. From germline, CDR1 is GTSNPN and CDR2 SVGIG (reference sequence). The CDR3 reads CAWIRGSGDTQYF. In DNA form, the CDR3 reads TGTGCCTGGATTCGTGGGAGCGGGGATACGCAGTATTTT.

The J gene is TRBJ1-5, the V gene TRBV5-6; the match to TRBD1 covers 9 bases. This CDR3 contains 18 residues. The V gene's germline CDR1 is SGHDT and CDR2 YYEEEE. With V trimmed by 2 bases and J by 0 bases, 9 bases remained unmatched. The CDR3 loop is CASSLYRGPSYSNQPQHF. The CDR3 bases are TGTGCCAGCAGCTTATACAGGGGGCCATCATATAGCAATCAGCCCCAGCATTTT.

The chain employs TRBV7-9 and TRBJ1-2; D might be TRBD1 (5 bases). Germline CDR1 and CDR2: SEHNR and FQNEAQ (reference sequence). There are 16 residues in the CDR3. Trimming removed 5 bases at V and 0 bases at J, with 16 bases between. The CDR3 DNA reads TGTGCCAGCAGCCCACTTAGGGGCGAACCTAACTATGGCTACACCTTC. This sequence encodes CASSPLRGEPNYGYTF.

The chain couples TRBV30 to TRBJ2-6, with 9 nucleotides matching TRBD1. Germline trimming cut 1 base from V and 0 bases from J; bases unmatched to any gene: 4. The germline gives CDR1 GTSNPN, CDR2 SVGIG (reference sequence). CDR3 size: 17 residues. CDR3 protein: CAWSEGQGSSGANVLTF. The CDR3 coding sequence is TGTGCCTGGAGTGAGGGACAGGGTAGCTCTGGGGCCAACGTCCTGACTTTC.

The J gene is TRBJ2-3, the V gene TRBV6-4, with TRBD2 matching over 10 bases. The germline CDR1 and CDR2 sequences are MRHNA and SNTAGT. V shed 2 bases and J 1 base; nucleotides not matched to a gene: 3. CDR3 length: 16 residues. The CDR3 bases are TGTGCCAGCAGTGACGCTAGCGGGAGTGGCACAGATACGCAGTATTTT. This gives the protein CASSDASGSGTDTQYF.

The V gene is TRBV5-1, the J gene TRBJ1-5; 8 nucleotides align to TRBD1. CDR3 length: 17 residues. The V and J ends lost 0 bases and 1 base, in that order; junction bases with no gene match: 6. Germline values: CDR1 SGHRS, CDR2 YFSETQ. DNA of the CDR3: TGCGCCAGCAGCTTGGCCCCCGGACAGGGCAGCAATCAGCCCCAGCATTTT. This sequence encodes CASSLAPGQGSNQPQHF.

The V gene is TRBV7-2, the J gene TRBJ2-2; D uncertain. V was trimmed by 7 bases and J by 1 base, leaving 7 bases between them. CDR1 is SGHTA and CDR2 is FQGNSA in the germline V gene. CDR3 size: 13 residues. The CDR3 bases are TGTGCCAGCATCCGCGTGAACACCGGGGAGCTGTTTTTT. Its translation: CASIRVNTGELFF.

The CDR3 DNA reads TGTGCCAGCAGCCCCGACAGGGGGCGGCTAGCTTTCTTT. Residues: CASSPDRGRLAFF. The chain employs TRBV6-5 and TRBJ1-1; TRBD1 agrees at 10 bases. Germline CDR1 reads MNHEY; CDR2 reads SVGAGI. Losses at the gene ends were 6 bases for V and 10 bases for J; bases not matched to a gene: 8. The CDR3 has 13 amino acids.

Written as DNA, the CDR3 is TGTGCCAGCAGCCGGGGTCTGAGATCAGGGGTCACAGATACGCAGTATTTT. Translating it yields CASSRGLRSGVTDTQYF. The J gene is TRBJ2-3, the V gene TRBV5-4, with a weak D call TRBD1 (6 bases). Trimming took off 4 bases at V and 2 bases at J, with 20 bases between the two ends. Germline V gene data show CDR1 as SGHNT and CDR2 as YYREEE (reference sequence). This CDR3 spans 17 amino acids.

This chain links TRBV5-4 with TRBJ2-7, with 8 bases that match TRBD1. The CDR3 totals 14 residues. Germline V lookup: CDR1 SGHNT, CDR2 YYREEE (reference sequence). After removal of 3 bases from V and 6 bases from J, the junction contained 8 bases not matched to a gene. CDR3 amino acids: CASSSRTGMAEQYF. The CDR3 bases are TGTGCCAGCAGCTCCCGGACAGGGATGGCCGAGCAGTACTTC.

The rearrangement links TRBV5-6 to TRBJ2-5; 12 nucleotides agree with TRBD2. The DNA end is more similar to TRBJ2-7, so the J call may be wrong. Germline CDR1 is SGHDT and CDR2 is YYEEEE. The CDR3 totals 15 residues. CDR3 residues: CASSYGLAGTYEQYF. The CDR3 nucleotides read TGTGCCAGCAGCTATGGACTAGCGGGAACGTACGAGCAGTACTTC.

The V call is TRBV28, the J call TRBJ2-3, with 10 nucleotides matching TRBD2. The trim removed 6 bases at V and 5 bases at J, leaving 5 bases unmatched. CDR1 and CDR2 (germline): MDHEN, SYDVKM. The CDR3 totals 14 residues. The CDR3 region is CASSTSGVEDTQYF. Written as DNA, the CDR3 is TGTGCCAGCAGCACTAGCGGGGTGGAAGATACGCAGTATTTT.

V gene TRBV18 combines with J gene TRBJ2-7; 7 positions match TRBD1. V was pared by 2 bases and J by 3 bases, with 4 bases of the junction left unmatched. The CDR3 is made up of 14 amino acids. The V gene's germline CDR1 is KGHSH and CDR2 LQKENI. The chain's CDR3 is CASSPTGASYEQYF. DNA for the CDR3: TGTGCCAGCTCACCAACAGGGGCGAGCTACGAGCAGTACTTC.

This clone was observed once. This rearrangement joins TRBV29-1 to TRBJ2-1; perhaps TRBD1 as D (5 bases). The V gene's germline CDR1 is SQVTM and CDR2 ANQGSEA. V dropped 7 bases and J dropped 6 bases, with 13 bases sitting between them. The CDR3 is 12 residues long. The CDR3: CSGGARSNEQFF. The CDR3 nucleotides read TGCAGCGGTGGGGCTCGGTCCAATGAGCAGTTCTTC.